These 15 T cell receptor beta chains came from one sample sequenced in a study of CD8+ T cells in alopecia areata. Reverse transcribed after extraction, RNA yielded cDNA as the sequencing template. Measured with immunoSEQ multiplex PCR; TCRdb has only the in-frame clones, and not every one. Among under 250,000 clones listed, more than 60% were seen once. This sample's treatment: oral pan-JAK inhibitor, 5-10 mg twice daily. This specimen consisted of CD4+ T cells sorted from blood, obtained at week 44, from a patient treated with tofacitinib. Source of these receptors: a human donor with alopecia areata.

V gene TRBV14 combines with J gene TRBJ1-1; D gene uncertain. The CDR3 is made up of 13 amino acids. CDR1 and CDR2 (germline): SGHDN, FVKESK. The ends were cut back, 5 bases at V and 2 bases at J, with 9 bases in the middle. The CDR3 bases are TGTGCCAGCAGCTTTGGTCATAACACTGAAGCTTTCTTT. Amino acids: CASSFGHNTEAFF.

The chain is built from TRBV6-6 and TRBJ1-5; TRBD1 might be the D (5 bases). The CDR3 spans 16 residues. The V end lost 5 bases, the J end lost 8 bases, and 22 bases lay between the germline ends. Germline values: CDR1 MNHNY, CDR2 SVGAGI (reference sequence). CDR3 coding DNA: TGTGCCAGCAGTCCTCCCGGACGATCTCTGGGGGAGCCCCAGCATTTT. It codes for CASSPPGRSLGEPQHF.

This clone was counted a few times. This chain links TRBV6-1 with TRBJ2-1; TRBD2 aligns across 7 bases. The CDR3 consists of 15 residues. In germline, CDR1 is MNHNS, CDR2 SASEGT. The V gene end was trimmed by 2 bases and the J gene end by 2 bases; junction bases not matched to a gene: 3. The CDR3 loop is CASSEQAGTYNEQFF. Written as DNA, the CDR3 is TGTGCCAGCAGTGAACAAGCGGGGACCTACAATGAGCAGTTCTTC.

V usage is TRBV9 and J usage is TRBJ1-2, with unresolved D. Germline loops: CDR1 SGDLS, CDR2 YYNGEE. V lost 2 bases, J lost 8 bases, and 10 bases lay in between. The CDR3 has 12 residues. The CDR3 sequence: CASSVRERGYTF. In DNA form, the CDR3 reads TGTGCCAGCAGCGTGAGGGAACGGGGCTACACCTTC.

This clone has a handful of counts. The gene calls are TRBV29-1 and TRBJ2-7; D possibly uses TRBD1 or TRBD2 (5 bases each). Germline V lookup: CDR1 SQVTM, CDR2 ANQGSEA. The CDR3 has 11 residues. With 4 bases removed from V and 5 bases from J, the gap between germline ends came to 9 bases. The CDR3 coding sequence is TGCAGCGTTGCCTGGGGGAACGAGCAGTACTTC. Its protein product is CSVAWGNEQYF.

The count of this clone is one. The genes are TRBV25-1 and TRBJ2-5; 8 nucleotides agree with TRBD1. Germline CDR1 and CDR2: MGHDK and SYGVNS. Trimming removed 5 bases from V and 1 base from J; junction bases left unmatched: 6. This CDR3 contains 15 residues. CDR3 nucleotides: TGTGCCAGCAGTTTTTTTGGACAGGGCCAAGAGACCCAGTACTTC. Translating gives CASSFFGQGQETQYF.

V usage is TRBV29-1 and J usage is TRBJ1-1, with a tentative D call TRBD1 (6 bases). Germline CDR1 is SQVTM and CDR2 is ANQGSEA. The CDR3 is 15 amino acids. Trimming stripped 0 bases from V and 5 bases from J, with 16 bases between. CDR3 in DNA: TGCAGCGTTGAAGAGCCCACAGGGATACGGACTGAAGCTTTCTTT. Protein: CSVEEPTGIRTEAFF.

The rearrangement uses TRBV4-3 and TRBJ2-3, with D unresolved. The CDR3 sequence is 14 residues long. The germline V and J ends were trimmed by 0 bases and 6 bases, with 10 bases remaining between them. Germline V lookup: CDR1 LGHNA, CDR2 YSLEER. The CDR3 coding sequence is TGCGCCAGCAGCCAAGATGTGGCTACCGATACGCAGTATTTT. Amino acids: CASSQDVATDTQYF.

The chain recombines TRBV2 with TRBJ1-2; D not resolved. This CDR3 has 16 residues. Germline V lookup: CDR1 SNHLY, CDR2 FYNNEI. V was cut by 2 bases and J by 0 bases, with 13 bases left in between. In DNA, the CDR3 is TGTGCCAGCAGTGAAAGACGGCCGCTTGCTAACTATGGCTACACCTTC. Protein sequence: CASSERRPLANYGYTF. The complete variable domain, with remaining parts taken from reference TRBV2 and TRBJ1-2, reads EPEVTQTPSHQVTQMGQEVILRCVPISNHLYFYWYRQILGQKVEFLVSFYNNEISEKSEIFDDQFSVERPDGSNFTLKIRSTKLEDSAMYFCASSERRPLANYGYTFGSGTRLTVV.

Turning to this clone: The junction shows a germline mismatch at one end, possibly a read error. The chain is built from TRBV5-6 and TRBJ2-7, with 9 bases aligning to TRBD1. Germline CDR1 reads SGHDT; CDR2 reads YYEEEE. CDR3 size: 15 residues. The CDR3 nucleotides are TGTGCCAGCAGCCGCAAGGGACAGGGCTCCGACGAGCAGTACTTC. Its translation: CASSRKGQGSDEQYF.

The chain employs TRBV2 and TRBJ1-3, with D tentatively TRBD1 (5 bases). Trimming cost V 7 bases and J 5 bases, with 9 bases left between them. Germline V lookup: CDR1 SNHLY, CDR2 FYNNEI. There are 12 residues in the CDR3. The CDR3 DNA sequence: TGTGCCAGCACCAGGGACCGAAACACCATATATTTT. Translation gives CASTRDRNTIYF.

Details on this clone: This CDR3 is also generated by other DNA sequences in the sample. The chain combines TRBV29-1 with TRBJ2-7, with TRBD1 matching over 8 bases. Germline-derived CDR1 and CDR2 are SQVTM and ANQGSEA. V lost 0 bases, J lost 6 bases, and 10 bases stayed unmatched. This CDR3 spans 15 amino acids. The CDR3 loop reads CSVEETGGRLCEQYF. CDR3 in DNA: TGCAGCGTTGAAGAAACAGGGGGAAGGCTGTGCGAGCAGTACTTC.

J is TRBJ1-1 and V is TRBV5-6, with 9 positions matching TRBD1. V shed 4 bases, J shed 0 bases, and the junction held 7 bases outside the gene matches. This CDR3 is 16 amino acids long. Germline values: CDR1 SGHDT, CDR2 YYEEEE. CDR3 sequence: CASSKPGQGLNTEAFF. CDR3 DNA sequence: TGTGCCAGCAGCAAACCGGGACAGGGCTTGAACACTGAAGCTTTCTTT.

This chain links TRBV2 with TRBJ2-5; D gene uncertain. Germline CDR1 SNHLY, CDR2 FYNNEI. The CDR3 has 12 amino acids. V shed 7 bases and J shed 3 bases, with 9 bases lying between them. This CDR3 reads CASMASKETQYF. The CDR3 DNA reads TGTGCCAGCATGGCCAGCAAAGAGACCCAGTACTTC.

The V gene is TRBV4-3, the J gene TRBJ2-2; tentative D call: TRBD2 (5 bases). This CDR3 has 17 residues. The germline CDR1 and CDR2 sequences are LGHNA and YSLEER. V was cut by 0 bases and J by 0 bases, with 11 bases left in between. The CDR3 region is CASSQEESGSNTGELFF. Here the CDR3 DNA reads TGCGCCAGCAGCCAAGAGGAATCGGGGTCGAACACCGGGGAGCTGTTTTTT.